This TCR beta chain appears in the sequencing data of a study of blood T cell repertoires in COVID-19. Per the germline V gene, CDR1 is SGHVS and CDR2 is FNYEAQ. With V trimmed by 2 bases and J by 7 bases, 11 bases remained unmatched. The CDR3 is 16 amino acids. In the original processing: It was from reference gene primer amplification that nucleated cell counts were estimated. The method was immunoSEQ multiplex PCR; TCRdb's version includes in-frame clones alone and lacks a portion of them. V and J calls and clone size come straight from that table; D and trimming were deduced from the DNA. The sample holds 55,000 to 65,000 clones; roughly four fifths are singletons and the top ten take roughly an eighth.

The chain is built from TRBV7-6 and TRBJ1-2, with TRBD1 matching over 9 bases. The sample was peripheral blood. The receptor comes from a human donor in a cohort sampled during active COVID-19. CDR3 sequence (DNA): TGTGCCAGCAGCTTAACGGAGCAGGGACAGGGTCGTGGCTACACCTTC. This translates into CASSLTEQGQGRGYTF.